This TCR beta chain was obtained from a study of vaccination effects on CD4 cells after COVID-19. Study-wide context: Following the second dose by a median of 72 days, the post-vaccine samples were obtained.

Subsequent to roughly 9 days of culture, CD4+ T cells were isolated. Participants received two doses of either the BNT162b2 or mRNA-1273 vaccine. The table came from immunoSEQ multiplex PCR; TCRdb's copy has only in-frame clones and leaves some out. Here the sample spans about 73,000 clones, around 67% being singletons. Between the trimmed V and J ends, which lost 5 bases and 2 bases, there was a span of 10 bases. The CDR3 has 13 amino acids. About this clone itself: No antigen is known for it.

The source is a human donor who received a COVID-19 vaccine. The chain employs TRBV12-3 or TRBV12-4 and TRBJ2-7; no clear D gene. Sample: CD4+ T cells from PBMCs cultured without peptide, taken after COVID-19 vaccination. The CDR3 DNA reads TGTGCCAGCAGTCTCGGACGGGCCTACGAGCAGTACGTC. It specifies CASSLGRAYEQYV.